What follows are 32 T cell receptor beta chains derived from one specimen sequenced in a study of shared clonotypes between healthy human individuals. This table comes from immunoSEQ multiplex PCR, and its TCRdb copy is limited to in-frame clones, with some not included. This table has about 770,000 clones, roughly 72% appearing once. What was sequenced was memory CD4+ T cells sorted from blood. The subset is: CD45RA-negative fraction. The receptors come from a woman in her 30s in good health.

V usage is TRBV15 and J usage is TRBJ2-4; TRBD1 agrees at 7 bases. The CDR3 is made up of 13 amino acids. CDR1 and CDR2 from the germline V gene are LNHNV and YYDKDF (reference sequence). V shed 5 bases, J shed 6 bases, and the junction held 4 bases outside the gene matches. CDR3 bases: TGTGCCACCAGCGTGGGGGACAGAAACATTCAGTACTTC. Protein product: CATSVGDRNIQYF.

The V gene is TRBV15, the J gene TRBJ1-1; 11 bases map to TRBD1. The CDR3 is 15 amino acids. Germline CDR1 LNHNV, CDR2 YYDKDF (reference sequence). V shed 3 bases, J shed 3 bases, and the junction held 3 bases outside the gene matches. The CDR3 reads CATSRGTGGHTEAFF. CDR3 bases: TGTGCCACCAGCAGGGGGACAGGGGGTCACACTGAAGCTTTCTTT.

The chain combines TRBV19 with TRBJ1-5; TRBD1 is a possible D gene (6 bases). CDR1 is LNHDA, CDR2 SQIVND, per germline (reference sequence). The CDR3 spans 15 residues. Trimming cost V 3 bases and J 5 bases, with 14 bases left between them. The CDR3 spells CASSMYGKGDQPQHF. The CDR3 coding sequence is TGTGCCAGTAGTATGTACGGCAAGGGGGATCAGCCCCAGCATTTT.

J is TRBJ2-1 and V is TRBV5-4; weak D call: TRBD2 (5 bases). CDR3 length: 17 amino acids. V lost 5 bases to trimming and J lost 2 bases, with 20 bases between them. CDR1 is SGHNT, CDR2 YYREEE, per germline (reference sequence). The DNA of the CDR3 is TGTGCCAGCAGTTTTCCCCAACCGGGGAAAACCTACAATGAGCAGTTCTTC. Amino acid sequence: CASSFPQPGKTYNEQFF.

J is TRBJ2-2 and V is TRBV19; 7 positions match TRBD2. CDR1 is LNHDA and CDR2 is SQIVND in the germline V gene (reference sequence). The J segment lost 1 base and the V segment lost 4 bases, leaving 3 bases of the junction unmatched. The CDR3 spans 15 residues. CDR3: CASSRIAGNTGELFF. The CDR3 nucleotides are TGTGCCAGTAGTAGGATAGCGGGGAACACCGGGGAGCTGTTTTTT.

Comment on this clone: With only one base between it and a far larger clone, this is likely a read error. This same CDR3 is encoded by further DNA sequences in the sample. The chain couples TRBV5-1 to TRBJ2-1; perhaps TRBD1 as D (5 bases). CDR3 length equals 15 residues. Germline CDR1 reads SGHRS; CDR2 reads YFSETQ. V dropped 4 bases and J dropped 0 bases, with 11 bases sitting between them. CDR3 region: CASSTDSSSYNEQFF. CDR3 sequence (DNA): TGCGCCAGCAGCACCGACAGCAGCTCCTACAATGAGCAGTTCTTC.

Only one count was recorded for this clone. The CDR3 DNA reads TGCGCCAGCAGTGAAAGGGCTAGAGGGGCAGATACGCAGTATTTT. Encoded protein: CASSERARGADTQYF. This chain joins TRBV10-1 and TRBJ2-3; D could derive from TRBD1 or TRBD2 (5 bases each). This CDR3 region has 15 residues. V lost 3 bases, J lost 4 bases, and 14 bases lay in between. The germline CDR1 and CDR2 sequences are WNHNN and SYGVQD (reference sequence).

Turning to this clone: Only one base separates this from a far larger clonotype, so it likely reflects a read error. This sample includes further DNA sequences coding for the same CDR3. The chain employs TRBV6-1 and TRBJ2-6, with 7 bases identical to TRBD2. Germline loops: CDR1 MNHNS, CDR2 SASEGT. Germline trimming cut 8 bases from V and 0 bases from J; bases unmatched to any gene: 4. The length of the CDR3 is 15 residues. The CDR3 bases are TGTGCCAGCCGGGGCGGGGGCTCTGGGGCCAACGTCCTGACTTTC. Residues: CASRGGGSGANVLTF.

This sequence joins TRBV7-3 and TRBJ2-2; tentatively, D is TRBD1 (6 bases). The CDR3 contains 15 residues. With 1 base removed from V and 3 bases from J, the gap between germline ends came to 9 bases. CDR1 is SGHTA, CDR2 FQGTGA, per germline. The CDR3 nucleotides are TGTGCCAGCAGCTTAAATCCAGGGGACACCGGGGAGCTGTTTTTT. Translating gives CASSLNPGDTGELFF.

This clone has a handful of counts. The chain couples TRBV5-6 to TRBJ1-2, with TRBD1 as a possible D gene (5 bases). V was pared by 0 bases and J by 1 base, with 10 bases between. The CDR3 has 15 residues. CDR1 and CDR2 from the germline V gene are SGHDT and YYEEEE. CDR3 loop: CASSLVAQVNYGYTF. CDR3 DNA sequence: TGTGCCAGCAGCTTGGTGGCACAGGTTAACTATGGCTACACCTTC.

The rearrangement links TRBV5-1 to TRBJ1-2; D unclear. CDR1 and CDR2 (germline): SGHRS, YFSETQ. V dropped 6 bases and J dropped 1 base, with 16 bases sitting between them. The CDR3 spans 15 residues. The CDR3 coding sequence is TGCGCCAGCAAAAAGGGCGCAGCCCTTAACTATGGCTACACCTTC. Encoded protein: CASKKGAALNYGYTF. Full variable domain (rest looked up from reference TRBV5-1 and TRBJ1-2): KAGVTQTPRYLIKTRGQQVTLSCSPISGHRSVSWYQQTPGQGLQFLFEYFSETQRNKGNFPGRFSGRQFSNSRSEMNVSTLELGDSALYLCASKKGAALNYGYTFGSGTRLTVV.

The chain has TRBV5-1 and TRBJ2-4, with 7 nucleotides matching TRBD2. Germline CDR1 and CDR2: SGHRS and YFSETQ. Unmatched junction bases numbered 12, after V lost 0 bases and J lost 0 bases. This CDR3 has 19 residues. The CDR3 protein is CASSLASSGGTLAKNIQYF. In nucleotides, the CDR3 is TGCGCCAGCAGCTTGGCTTCGTCCGGGGGGACCCTAGCCAAAAACATTCAGTACTTC.

DNA for the CDR3: TGTGCCAGCAGTTTGGGGTTTGGACAGGGTTCTGGAAACACCATATATTTT. The encoded protein is CASSLGFGQGSGNTIYF. V is TRBV27 and J is TRBJ1-3; 8 bases are a match to TRBD1. Germline CDR1 is MNHEY and CDR2 is SMNVEV (reference sequence). The CDR3 spans 17 residues. Trimming took 3 bases from V and 1 from J; bases not matched to a gene: 8.

This chain links TRBV20-1 with TRBJ2-3, with D hard to call. The germline CDR1 and CDR2 sequences are DFQATT and SNEGSKA (reference sequence). This CDR3 region has 10 residues. Trimming cost V 5 bases and J 4 bases, with 4 bases left between them. CDR3 nucleotide sequence: TGCAGTGCTGGTGCAGATACGCAGTATTTT. Translated, it gives CSAGADTQYF.

This rearrangement joins TRBV28 to TRBJ2-1, with TRBD1 as a possible D gene (5 bases). Germline V gene sequence: CDR1 MDHEN, CDR2 SYDVKM. The CDR3 spans 15 residues. The V end lost 7 bases, the J end lost 0 bases, and 13 bases lay between the germline ends. CDR3 region: CASTLDSRSYNEQFF. CDR3 DNA sequence: TGTGCCAGCACCCTTGACAGCCGCTCCTACAATGAGCAGTTCTTC.

This clone was counted a single time. V is TRBV28 and J is TRBJ1-2; D might be TRBD1 (6 bases). The CDR3 length is 13 residues. With 7 bases removed from V and 0 bases from J, the gap between germline ends came to 9 bases. From germline, CDR1 is MDHEN and CDR2 SYDVKM. CDR3 nucleotides: TGTGCCAGCAAGGCAGGGGCTAACTATGGCTACACCTTC. As protein: CASKAGANYGYTF.

The chain is built from TRBV10-2 and TRBJ1-5, with a weak D call TRBD1 (5 bases). The CDR3 totals 15 residues. V was pared by 0 bases and J by 6 bases, with 12 bases between. Germline-derived CDR1 and CDR2 are WSHSY and SAAADI. The CDR3 loop reads CASSESVQGGQPQHF. CDR3 nucleotide sequence: TGCGCCAGCAGTGAGTCGGTCCAGGGAGGTCAGCCCCAGCATTTT.

J is TRBJ2-5 and V is TRBV27; 11 nucleotides line up with TRBD2. The CDR3 has 15 residues. With 4 bases clipped from V and 5 bases from J, the junction kept 6 bases outside the gene matches. The germline V gene has CDR1 MNHEY and CDR2 SMNVEV (reference sequence). DNA of the CDR3: TGTGCCAGCAGTTCCATAGCGGGAGGGGCGGAGACCCAGTACTTC. Its protein is CASSSIAGGAETQYF.

The chain recombines TRBV19 with TRBJ2-2; D gene unclear. The CDR3 is 14 residues long. Trimming shortened V by 3 bases and J by 3 bases, and 8 bases separated the two germline ends. Germline V lookup: CDR1 LNHDA, CDR2 SQIVND (reference sequence). The CDR3 nucleotides read TGTGCCAGTAGTATCGTAGTTTACACCGGGGAGCTGTTTTTT. It codes for CASSIVVYTGELFF.

This clone has a single count. CDR3 nucleotides: TGTGCCAGCAAGGAACAGAAAAACTCTGGAAACACCATATATTTT. Translating gives CASKEQKNSGNTIYF. The chain has TRBV5-6 and TRBJ1-3; the D is unclear. Trimming left V 6 bases short and J 0 bases short, with 13 bases between. Germline V gives CDR1 SGHDT, CDR2 YYEEEE. The CDR3 length is 15 residues.

The chain carries TRBV5-1 and TRBJ2-1; TRBD1 matches 7 bases. The CDR3 covers 14 residues. Germline CDR1 and CDR2: SGHRS and YFSETQ. V was pared by 3 bases and J by 6 bases, with 6 bases of the junction left unmatched. The chain's CDR3 is CASSYGTEGNEQFF. The DNA for the CDR3 is TGCGCCAGCAGCTACGGGACAGAAGGCAATGAGCAGTTCTTC. Combining the CDR3 with reference TRBV5-1 and TRBJ2-1 gives the whole variable domain KAGVTQTPRYLIKTRGQQVTLSCSPISGHRSVSWYQQTPGQGLQFLFEYFSETQRNKGNFPGRFSGRQFSNSRSEMNVSTLELGDSALYLCASSYGTEGNEQFFGPGTRLTVL.

The genes are TRBV7-9 and TRBJ2-7; 7 bases fit TRBD2. Germline V gives CDR1 SEHNR, CDR2 FQNEAQ (reference sequence). The CDR3 spans 15 residues. Germline trimming cut 1 base from V and 1 base from J; bases unmatched to any gene: 4. DNA for the CDR3: TGTGCCAGCAGCTTAGGGGCGGGGGTTTCCTACGAGCAGTACTTC. Protein sequence: CASSLGAGVSYEQYF.

The chain carries TRBV6-4 and TRBJ1-2; perhaps TRBD1 as D (5 bases). This CDR3 contains 15 residues. Germline lookup yields CDR1 MRHNA and CDR2 SNTAGT. V was clipped by 3 bases and J by 4 bases, with 15 bases between them. The CDR3 region is CASSEQPGPGYGYTF. The CDR3 DNA reads TGTGCCAGCAGTGAACAACCGGGACCGGGCTATGGCTACACCTTC.

This clone was detected only once. V and J are TRBV28 and TRBJ1-5; D unclear. Germline V gene data show CDR1 as MDHEN and CDR2 as SYDVKM. The CDR3 runs 14 residues. V lost 4 bases and J 2 bases, leaving 9 bases between the germline ends. The CDR3 nucleotides read TGTGCCAGCAGTTCCCCGAATGGCAATCAGCCCCAGCATTTT. Its protein is CASSSPNGNQPQHF.

The gene calls are TRBV28 and TRBJ2-2; 10 nucleotides agree with TRBD2. CDR3 length equals 14 residues. Losses at the gene ends were 8 bases for V and 7 bases for J; bases not matched to a gene: 7. The germline V gene has CDR1 MDHEN and CDR2 SYDVKM. DNA for the CDR3: TGTGCCAGCGCGGGTAGCGGGAGGAACGGGGAGCTGTTTTTT. Protein: CASAGSGRNGELFF.

The sample holds many counts of this clone. The chain uses TRBV25-1 and TRBJ2-5, with no clear D. The CDR3 is made up of 14 amino acids. The V gene's germline CDR1 is MGHDK and CDR2 SYGVNS. Trimming pared 4 bases from V and 0 bases from J, leaving 9 bases between. The CDR3 loop is CASSGRVYQETQYF. CDR3 bases: TGTGCCAGCAGTGGGAGAGTGTACCAAGAGACCCAGTACTTC.

J is TRBJ2-5 and V is TRBV7-8; D possibly corresponds to TRBD1 (6 bases). The CDR3 has 17 residues. Germline values: CDR1 SGHVS, CDR2 FQNEAQ. The ends were cut back, 5 bases at V and 4 bases at J, with 23 bases in the middle. This CDR3 reads CASSPRAGQGFRETQYF. DNA for the CDR3: TGTGCCAGCAGCCCCCGAGCCGGCCAGGGGTTTAGAGAGACCCAGTACTTC. Full variable domain (remainder filled in from reference TRBV7-8 and TRBJ2-5): GAGVSQSPRYKVAKRGQDVALRCDPISGHVSLFWYQQALGQGPEFLTYFQNEAQLDKSGLPSDRFFAERPEGSVSTLKIQRTQQEDSAVYLCASSPRAGQGFRETQYFGPGTRLLVL.

There are a few counts of this clone. Written as DNA, the CDR3 is TGCAGCGTTGAAAGGACAGGGAATGGCTACACCTTC. It specifies CSVERTGNGYTF. V and J are TRBV29-1 and TRBJ1-2, with 8 nucleotides matching TRBD1. The CDR3 is 12 amino acids. J lost 6 bases, V lost 2 bases, and 2 bases had no gene match. Germline V gene sequence: CDR1 SQVTM, CDR2 ANQGSEA.

This rearrangement joins TRBV10-1 to TRBJ2-3, with TRBD2 matching 14 bases. The CDR3 contains 17 residues. Trimming cost V 6 bases and J 0 bases; bases outside gene matches: 5. Germline assignment: CDR1 WNHNN and CDR2 SYGVQD (reference sequence). This CDR3 reads CASSYGLAGGSTDTQYF. In nucleotides, the CDR3 is TGCGCCAGCAGCTACGGACTAGCGGGAGGTAGCACAGATACGCAGTATTTT.

V and J are TRBV5-1 and TRBJ2-1, with a weak D call TRBD1 (5 bases). The ends were cut back, 0 bases at V and 1 base at J, with 8 bases in the middle. The CDR3 contains 15 residues. CDR1 is SGHRS and CDR2 is YFSETQ in the germline V gene. The CDR3 coding sequence is TGCGCCAGCAGCTTGGCCAGGGTATCCTACAATGAGCAGTTCTTC. It translates to CASSLARVSYNEQFF.

The count of this clone is one. This chain uses TRBV11-1 with TRBJ1-1, with 9 bases aligning to TRBD1. Per germline, CDR1 SGHAT and CDR2 FQDESV (reference sequence). Losses at the gene ends were 6 bases for V and 6 bases for J; bases not matched to a gene: 14. This CDR3 spans 16 amino acids. The CDR3 loop reads CASRSSGTGKNSEAFF. CDR3 sequence (DNA): TGTGCCAGCAGGTCCTCCGGGACAGGGAAAAACTCTGAAGCTTTCTTT.

This clone was picked up one time. The chain uses TRBV5-6 and TRBJ1-3; D not resolved. The CDR3 is 15 residues long. Germline lookup yields CDR1 SGHDT and CDR2 YYEEEE. Trimming removed 4 bases from V and 4 bases from J, with 15 bases in between. The CDR3 coding sequence is TGTGCCAGCAGCACGGACCGAGACGGGGGAAACACCATATATTTT. Amino acids: CASSTDRDGGNTIYF.